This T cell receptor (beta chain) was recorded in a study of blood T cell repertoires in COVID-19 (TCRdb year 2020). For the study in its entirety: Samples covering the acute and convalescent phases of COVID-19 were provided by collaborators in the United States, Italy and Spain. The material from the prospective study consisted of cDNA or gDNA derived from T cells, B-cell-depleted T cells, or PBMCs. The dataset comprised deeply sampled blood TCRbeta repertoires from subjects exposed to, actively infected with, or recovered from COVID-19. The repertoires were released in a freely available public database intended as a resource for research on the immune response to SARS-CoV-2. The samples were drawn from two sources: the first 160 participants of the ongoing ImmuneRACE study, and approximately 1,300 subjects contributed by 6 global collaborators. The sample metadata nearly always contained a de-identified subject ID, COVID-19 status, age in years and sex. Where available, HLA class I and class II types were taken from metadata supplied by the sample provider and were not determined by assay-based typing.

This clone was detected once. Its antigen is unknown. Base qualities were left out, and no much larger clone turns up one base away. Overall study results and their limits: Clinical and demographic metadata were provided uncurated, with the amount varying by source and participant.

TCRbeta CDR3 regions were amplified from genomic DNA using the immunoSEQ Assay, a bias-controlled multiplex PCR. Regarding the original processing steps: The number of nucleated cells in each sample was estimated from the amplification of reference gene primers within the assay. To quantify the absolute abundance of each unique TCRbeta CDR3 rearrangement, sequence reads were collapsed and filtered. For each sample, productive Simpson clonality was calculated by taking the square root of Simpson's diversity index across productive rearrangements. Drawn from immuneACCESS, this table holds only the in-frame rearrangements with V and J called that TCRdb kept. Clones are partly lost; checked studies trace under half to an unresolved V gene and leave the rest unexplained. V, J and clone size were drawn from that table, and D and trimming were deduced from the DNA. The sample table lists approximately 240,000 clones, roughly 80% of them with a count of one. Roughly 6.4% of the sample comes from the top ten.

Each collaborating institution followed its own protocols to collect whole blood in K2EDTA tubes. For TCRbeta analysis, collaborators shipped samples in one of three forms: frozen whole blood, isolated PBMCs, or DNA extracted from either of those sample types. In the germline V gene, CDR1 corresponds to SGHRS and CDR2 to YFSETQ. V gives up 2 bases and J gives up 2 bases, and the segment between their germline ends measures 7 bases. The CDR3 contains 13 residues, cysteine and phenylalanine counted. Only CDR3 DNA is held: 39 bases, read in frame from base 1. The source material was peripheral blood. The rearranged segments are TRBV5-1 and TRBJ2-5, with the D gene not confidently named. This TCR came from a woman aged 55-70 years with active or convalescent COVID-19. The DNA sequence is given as TGCGCCAGCAGCTTTGTCGGTCAAGAGACCCAGTACTTC. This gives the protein CASSFVGQETQYF.